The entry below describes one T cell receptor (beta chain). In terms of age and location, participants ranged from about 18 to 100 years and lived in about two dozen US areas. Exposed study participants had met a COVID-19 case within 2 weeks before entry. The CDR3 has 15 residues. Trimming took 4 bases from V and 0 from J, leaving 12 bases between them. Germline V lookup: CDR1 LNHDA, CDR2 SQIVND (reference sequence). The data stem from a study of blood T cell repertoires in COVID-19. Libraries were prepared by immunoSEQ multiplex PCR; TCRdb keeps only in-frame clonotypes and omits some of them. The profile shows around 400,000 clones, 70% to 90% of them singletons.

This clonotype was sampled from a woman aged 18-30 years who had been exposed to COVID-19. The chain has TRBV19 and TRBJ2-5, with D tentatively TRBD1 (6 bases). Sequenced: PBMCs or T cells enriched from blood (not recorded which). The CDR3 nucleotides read TGTGCCAGTAGTACCAGGGGAACCAACCAAGAGACCCAGTACTTC. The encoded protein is CASSTRGTNQETQYF.